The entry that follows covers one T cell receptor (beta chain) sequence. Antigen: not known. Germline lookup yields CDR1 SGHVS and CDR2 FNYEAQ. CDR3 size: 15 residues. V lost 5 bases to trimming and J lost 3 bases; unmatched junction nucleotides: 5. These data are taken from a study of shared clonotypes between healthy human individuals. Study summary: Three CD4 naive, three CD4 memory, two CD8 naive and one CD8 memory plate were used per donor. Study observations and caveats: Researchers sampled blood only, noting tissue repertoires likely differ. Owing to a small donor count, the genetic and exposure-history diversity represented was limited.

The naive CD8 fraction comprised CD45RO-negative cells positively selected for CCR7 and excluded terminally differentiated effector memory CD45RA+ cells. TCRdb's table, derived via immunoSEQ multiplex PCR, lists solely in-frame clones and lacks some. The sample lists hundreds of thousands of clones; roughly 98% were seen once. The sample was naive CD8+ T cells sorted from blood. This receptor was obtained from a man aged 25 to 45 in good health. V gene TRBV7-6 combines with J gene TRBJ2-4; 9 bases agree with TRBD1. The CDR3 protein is CASSRDRDGKNIQYF. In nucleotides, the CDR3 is TGTGCCAGCAGCCGGGACAGGGATGGCAAAAACATTCAGTACTTC.